This T cell receptor beta chain emerged from a study of CD8 T cells in ankylosing spondylitis. General observations from the study: It appeared that ankylosing spondylitis blood was characterized by a TCR beta motif of several highly homologous variants.

Details on this clonotype: Antigen unknown. Compared with germline, one end of the junction differs, possibly owing to a read error.

Each CDR3 protein gets one entry after TCRdb re-called the 5' RACE reads with MiXCR. This sample has a few hundred thousand distinct CDR3 sequences, with roughly a quarter found just once. Sequencing was performed on blood, either unsorted or a sorted T cell fraction (not recorded which). This clonotype was obtained from a male donor with ankylosing spondylitis or in good health (not recorded which).

CDR3 nucleotide sequence: TGTGCTAGCAGCCAGACGGTAACGGATGAGCAGTTCTTC. Protein product: CASSQTVTDEQFF. The gene calls are TRBV7-7 and TRBJ2-1; no reliable D call. Germline CDR1 is SSHAT and CDR2 is FNYEAQ (reference sequence). The CDR3 spans 13 residues.